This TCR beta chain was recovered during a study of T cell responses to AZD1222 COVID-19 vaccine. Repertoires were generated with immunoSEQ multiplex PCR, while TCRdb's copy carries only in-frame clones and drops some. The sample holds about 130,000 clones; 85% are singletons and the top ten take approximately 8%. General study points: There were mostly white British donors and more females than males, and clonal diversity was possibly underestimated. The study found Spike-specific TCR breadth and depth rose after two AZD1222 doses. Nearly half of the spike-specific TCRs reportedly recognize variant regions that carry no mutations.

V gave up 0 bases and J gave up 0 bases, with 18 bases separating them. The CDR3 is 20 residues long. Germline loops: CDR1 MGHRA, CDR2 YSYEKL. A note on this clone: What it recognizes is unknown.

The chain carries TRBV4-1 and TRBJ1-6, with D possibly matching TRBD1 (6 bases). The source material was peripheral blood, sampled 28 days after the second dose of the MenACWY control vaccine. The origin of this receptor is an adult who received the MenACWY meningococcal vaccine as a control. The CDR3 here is CASSQEGEDRRFSYNSPLHF. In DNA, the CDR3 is TGCGCCAGCAGCCAAGAAGGGGAAGACAGGCGCTTCTCCTATAATTCACCCCTCCACTTT.